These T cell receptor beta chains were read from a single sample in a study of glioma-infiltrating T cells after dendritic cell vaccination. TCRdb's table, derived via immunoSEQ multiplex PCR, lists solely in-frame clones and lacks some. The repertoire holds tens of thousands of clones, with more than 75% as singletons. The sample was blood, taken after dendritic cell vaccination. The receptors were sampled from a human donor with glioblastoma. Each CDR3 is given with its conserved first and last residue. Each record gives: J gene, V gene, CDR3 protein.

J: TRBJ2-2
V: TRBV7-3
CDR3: CASSSPGGAGELFF

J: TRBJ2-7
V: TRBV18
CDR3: CASSQTTGGLYEQYF

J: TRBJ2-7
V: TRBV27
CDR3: CASSLKADVLRYEQYF

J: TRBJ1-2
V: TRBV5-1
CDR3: CASSLVGGRGYTF

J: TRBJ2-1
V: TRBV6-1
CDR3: CASSVGGNEQFF

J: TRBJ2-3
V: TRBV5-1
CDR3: CASSLTSGGTDTQYF

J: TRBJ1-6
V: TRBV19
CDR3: CASSWDRGQSPLHF

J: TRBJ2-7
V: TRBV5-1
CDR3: CASSWTGTYEQYF

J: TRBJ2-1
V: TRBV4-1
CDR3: CASSHLAGGRSSYNEQFF

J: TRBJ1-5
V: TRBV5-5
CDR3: CASSFTGGNQPQHF

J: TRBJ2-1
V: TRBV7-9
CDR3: CASSQRTSGGRQFF

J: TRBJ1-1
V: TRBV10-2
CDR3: CASTGTGNTEAFF

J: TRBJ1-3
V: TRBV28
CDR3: CASSLWGGGGNTIYF

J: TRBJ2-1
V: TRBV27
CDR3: CASSLGQGAHHEQFF

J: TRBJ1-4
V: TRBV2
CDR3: CASLGQGDMKLFF

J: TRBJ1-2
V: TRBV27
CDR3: CAARDIYGYTF

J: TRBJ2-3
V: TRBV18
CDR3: CATAGGTSTDTQYF

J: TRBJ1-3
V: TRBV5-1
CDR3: CASSLAGGLSGNTIYF

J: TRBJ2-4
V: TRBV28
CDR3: CASSPWRGNGGDIQYF

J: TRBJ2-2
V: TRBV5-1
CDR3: CASKIPRRVALAGAPPNTGELFF

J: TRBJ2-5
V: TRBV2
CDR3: CASRVGGFETQYF

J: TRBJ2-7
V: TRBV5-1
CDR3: CASSLGLAGDSYEQYF

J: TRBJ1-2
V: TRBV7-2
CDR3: CASSPTVYGYTF

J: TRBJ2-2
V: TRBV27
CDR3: CASSPQGPGTGELFF

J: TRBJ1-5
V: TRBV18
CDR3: CASSPGGYSNQPQHF

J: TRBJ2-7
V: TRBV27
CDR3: CASGTGVPYEQYF

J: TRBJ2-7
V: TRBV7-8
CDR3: CASSPRGNGAYEQYF

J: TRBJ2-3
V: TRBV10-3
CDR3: CAAGIGRRGTDTQYF

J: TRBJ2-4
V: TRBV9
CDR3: CASSRTSGRSIQYF

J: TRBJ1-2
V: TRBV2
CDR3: CASSERASSYGYTF

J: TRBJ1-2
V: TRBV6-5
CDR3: CASSQLGWTNYGYTF